Listed below are T cell receptor beta chains from one sample, sequenced in a study of vaccination and CD4 T cells after COVID-19. No antigens are known for them. TCRdb itself ran the PCR reads through MiXCR, one entry per CDR3 protein. The sample contains some 15,000 distinct CDR3 sequences, approximately 60% of which appear only once. The material sequenced was CD4+ T cells from blood, cultured in vitro. The receptors stem from a human donor who had recovered from COVID-19. Each CDR3 is given with its conserved first and last residue. Fields, in order: J gene, CDR3 length, V gene, clone size, D gene, CDR3 DNA, CDR3 protein. D genes are given only for firm matches. Size values are once, few and many counts, or a class for expanded clones, and some rows have none.

J gene: TRBJ2-3; CDR3 length: 15; V gene: TRBV4-1; clone size: NA; D gene: NA; CDR3 DNA: TGCGCCAGCAGTCGACTACCCGATTTCACAGATACGCAGTATTTT; CDR3 protein: CASSRLPDFTDTQYF
J gene: TRBJ2-3; CDR3 length: 15; V gene: TRBV27; clone size: NA; D gene: NA; CDR3 DNA: TGTGCCAGCAACTCTCTCGGGGGGCTGGCAGATACGCAGTATTTT; CDR3 protein: CASNSLGGLADTQYF
J gene: TRBJ2-2; CDR3 length: 15; V gene: TRBV19; clone size: NA; D gene: TRBD2; CDR3 DNA: TGTGCCAGTAGTCGACTAGCGGGACACACCGGGGAGCTGTTTTTT; CDR3 protein: CASSRLAGHTGELFF
J gene: TRBJ2-1; CDR3 length: 20; V gene: TRBV21-1; clone size: NA; D gene: NA; CDR3 DNA: TGTGCCAGCAGCACCTACCCCGGGACTACCGCTCCGCCTTCCTACAATGAGCAGTTCTTC; CDR3 protein: CASSTYPGTTAPPSYNEQFF
J gene: TRBJ1-1; CDR3 length: 14; V gene: TRBV7-9; clone size: NA; D gene: NA; CDR3 DNA: TGTGCCAGCAGCCGAGACGGGGTCCTAGCTGAAGCTTTCTTT; CDR3 protein: CASSRDGVLAEAFF
J gene: TRBJ1-6; CDR3 length: 15; V gene: TRBV6-1; clone size: NA; D gene: NA; CDR3 DNA: TGTGCCAGCAGTGAGTTGTCAGTCAATAATTCACCCCTCCACTTT; CDR3 protein: CASSELSVNNSPLHF
J gene: TRBJ2-6; CDR3 length: 18; V gene: TRBV20-1; clone size: NA; D gene: NA; CDR3 DNA: TGCAGTGCTAGAGGGGTGGGATGGGGGTACTCTGGGGCCAACGTCCTGACTTTC; CDR3 protein: CSARGVGWGYSGANVLTF
J gene: TRBJ1-1; CDR3 length: 14; V gene: TRBV5-1; clone size: once; D gene: NA; CDR3 DNA: TGCGCCAGCAGCTACGTAGGTGGGGGCACTGAAGCTTTCTTT; CDR3 protein: CASSYVGGGTEAFF
J gene: TRBJ2-3; CDR3 length: 17; V gene: TRBV11-2; clone size: NA; D gene: TRBD2; CDR3 DNA: TGTGCCAGCAGCCCAGGACTAGCGGGAAGTGGGACAGATACGCAGTATTTT; CDR3 protein: CASSPGLAGSGTDTQYF
J gene: TRBJ2-7; CDR3 length: 14; V gene: TRBV7-2; clone size: NA; D gene: NA; CDR3 DNA: TGTGCCAGCAGCTTAGGAGGTCCAGCCTACGAGCAGTACTTC; CDR3 protein: CASSLGGPAYEQYF
J gene: TRBJ1-1; CDR3 length: 14; V gene: TRBV12-3/TRBV12-4; clone size: NA; D gene: TRBD1; CDR3 DNA: TGTGCCAGCAGTTCACAGGGGGCCGATACTGAAGCTTTCTTT; CDR3 protein: CASSSQGADTEAFF
J gene: TRBJ2-3; CDR3 length: 14; V gene: TRBV20-1; clone size: few; D gene: TRBD2; CDR3 DNA: TGCAGTGCAGGGACTAGCGGGTCCTCCGATACGCAGTATTTT; CDR3 protein: CSAGTSGSSDTQYF
J gene: TRBJ2-1; CDR3 length: 18; V gene: TRBV20-1; clone size: NA; D gene: TRBD2; CDR3 DNA: TGCAGTGCTCCGGGACTAGCGGGAGGACGTACCTCCTACAATGAGCAGTTCTTC; CDR3 protein: CSAPGLAGGRTSYNEQFF
J gene: TRBJ2-7; CDR3 length: 16; V gene: TRBV2; clone size: NA; D gene: TRBD2; CDR3 DNA: TGTGCCAGCAGTGCCGGGACTAGCGGGAGTCGGTACGAGCAGTACTTC; CDR3 protein: CASSAGTSGSRYEQYF
J gene: TRBJ1-5; CDR3 length: 14; V gene: TRBV2; clone size: NA; D gene: NA; CDR3 DNA: TGTGCCAGCAATGCAGGGAATAGCAATCAGCCCCAGCATTTT; CDR3 protein: CASNAGNSNQPQHF
J gene: TRBJ2-7; CDR3 length: 15; V gene: TRBV12-3/TRBV12-4; clone size: NA; D gene: TRBD2; CDR3 DNA: TGTGCCAGCAGTCTCCGGGGGGGCAGAACGTACGAGCAGTACTTC; CDR3 protein: CASSLRGGRTYEQYF
J gene: TRBJ1-5; CDR3 length: 14; V gene: TRBV2; clone size: NA; D gene: NA; CDR3 DNA: TGTGCCAGCAGTGAACTTTTTGGCGTTCAGCCCCAGCATTTT; CDR3 protein: CASSELFGVQPQHF
J gene: TRBJ2-1; CDR3 length: 15; V gene: TRBV6-2/TRBV6-3; clone size: NA; D gene: TRBD2; CDR3 DNA: TGTGCCAGCTCCCCTAGCGGGACCTCCTACAATGAGCAGTTCTTC; CDR3 protein: CASSPSGTSYNEQFF
J gene: TRBJ2-5; CDR3 length: 16; V gene: TRBV1; clone size: NA; D gene: NA; CDR3 DNA: TGCACCAGCAGCCGGCGGGACCCGGGCTACCAAGAGACCCAGTACTTC; CDR3 protein: CTSSRRDPGYQETQYF
J gene: TRBJ2-3; CDR3 length: 15; V gene: TRBV15; clone size: NA; D gene: NA; CDR3 DNA: TGTGCCACCAGCAGAGCCATTACTACCACAGATACGCAGTATTTT; CDR3 protein: CATSRAITTTDTQYF
J gene: TRBJ2-5; CDR3 length: 18; V gene: TRBV7-3; clone size: NA; D gene: TRBD2; CDR3 DNA: TGTGCCAGCAGCTCGACGGGACTAGCGGGTCCTCGGGTAGAGACCCAGTACTTC; CDR3 protein: CASSSTGLAGPRVETQYF
J gene: TRBJ2-1; CDR3 length: 12; V gene: TRBV21-1; clone size: NA; D gene: NA; CDR3 DNA: TGTGCCAGCGGAAGCTCCTACAATGAGCAGTTCTTC; CDR3 protein: CASGSSYNEQFF
J gene: TRBJ2-5; CDR3 length: 15; V gene: TRBV7-9; clone size: NA; D gene: NA; CDR3 DNA: TGTGCCAGCAGCCAGGGGGGCTTCCCCCAAGAGACCCAGTACTTC; CDR3 protein: CASSQGGFPQETQYF
J gene: TRBJ2-2; CDR3 length: 14; V gene: TRBV2; clone size: NA; D gene: NA; CDR3 DNA: TGTGCCAGCAAGCCCGGAACGAACACCGGGGAGCTGTTTTTT; CDR3 protein: CASKPGTNTGELFF
J gene: TRBJ2-7; CDR3 length: 15; V gene: TRBV4-2; clone size: once; D gene: NA; CDR3 DNA: TGTGCCAGCAGCCAAGCAGCCGACCGCTCCTACGAGCAGTACTTC; CDR3 protein: CASSQAADRSYEQYF
J gene: TRBJ1-5; CDR3 length: 15; V gene: TRBV19; clone size: NA; D gene: TRBD1; CDR3 DNA: TGTGCCAGTAGTATAACAGGGGAGGCGAATCAGCCCCAGCATTTT; CDR3 protein: CASSITGEANQPQHF
J gene: TRBJ1-2; CDR3 length: 15; V gene: TRBV20-1; clone size: NA; D gene: NA; CDR3 DNA: TGCAGTGCTAGACTTCGGGGGGGGAGAAACTATGGCTACACCTTC; CDR3 protein: CSARLRGGRNYGYTF
J gene: TRBJ2-3; CDR3 length: 15; V gene: TRBV20-1; clone size: NA; D gene: NA; CDR3 DNA: TGCAGTGCGCTTCAGGGCCGGTCGGGGTCAGATACGCAGTATTTT; CDR3 protein: CSALQGRSGSDTQYF
J gene: TRBJ1-5; CDR3 length: 18; V gene: TRBV27; clone size: NA; D gene: TRBD1; CDR3 DNA: TGTGCCAGCAGTATGACCCGGGGACAGAGTAATAGCAATCAGCCCCAGCATTTT; CDR3 protein: CASSMTRGQSNSNQPQHF
J gene: TRBJ2-5; CDR3 length: 15; V gene: TRBV28; clone size: few; D gene: NA; CDR3 DNA: TGTGCCAGCACTCTGGCGACAGGTCGAGGGGAGACCCAGTACTTC; CDR3 protein: CASTLATGRGETQYF
J gene: TRBJ1-6; CDR3 length: 16; V gene: TRBV10-3; clone size: NA; D gene: NA; CDR3 DNA: TGTGCCATCAGTGAGTCGAGTCCAGGGCCTAATTCACCCCTCCACTTT; CDR3 protein: CAISESSPGPNSPLHF
J gene: TRBJ1-1; CDR3 length: 16; V gene: TRBV28; clone size: few; D gene: NA; CDR3 DNA: TGTGCCAGCAGGTCTGGTGTGGGATGGATGAACACTGAAGCTTTCTTT; CDR3 protein: CASRSGVGWMNTEAFF
J gene: TRBJ2-1; CDR3 length: 18; V gene: TRBV6-1; clone size: NA; D gene: NA; CDR3 DNA: TGTGCCAGCAGTGAAGCGGGCCCTAGGCTAGACCCCAGGAATGAGCAGTTCTTC; CDR3 protein: CASSEAGPRLDPRNEQFF
J gene: TRBJ1-5; CDR3 length: 11; V gene: TRBV6-1; clone size: NA; D gene: NA; CDR3 DNA: TGTGCCAGCAGTCTTGAGCAGCCCCAGCATTTT; CDR3 protein: CASSLEQPQHF
J gene: TRBJ2-7; CDR3 length: 13; V gene: TRBV10-3; clone size: NA; D gene: NA; CDR3 DNA: TGTGCCATCAGCGGGAGAGAATCCTACGAGCAGTACTTC; CDR3 protein: CAISGRESYEQYF
J gene: TRBJ2-2; CDR3 length: 15; V gene: TRBV21-1; clone size: NA; D gene: NA; CDR3 DNA: TGTGCCAGCAGCGCTCCGGGACTTCTCACCGGGGAGCTGTTTTTT; CDR3 protein: CASSAPGLLTGELFF
J gene: TRBJ2-7; CDR3 length: 14; V gene: TRBV19; clone size: NA; D gene: NA; CDR3 DNA: TGTGCCAGTAGTATAGAAAACGCAGCCTACGAGCAGTACTTC; CDR3 protein: CASSIENAAYEQYF
J gene: TRBJ2-5; CDR3 length: 15; V gene: TRBV7-9; clone size: NA; D gene: TRBD2; CDR3 DNA: TGTGCCAGCAGCCATAGGACTAGCGGACAAGAGACCCAGTACTTC; CDR3 protein: CASSHRTSGQETQYF
J gene: TRBJ1-2; CDR3 length: 13; V gene: TRBV18; clone size: NA; D gene: NA; CDR3 DNA: TGTGCCAGCTCAGAGGACAGAAACTATGGCTACACCTTC; CDR3 protein: CASSEDRNYGYTF
J gene: TRBJ2-6; CDR3 length: 19; V gene: TRBV10-3; clone size: NA; D gene: TRBD2; CDR3 DNA: TGTGCCATCGGGAGGTCGGGACTAGCATCACGTTCTGGGGCCAACGTCCTGACTTTC; CDR3 protein: CAIGRSGLASRSGANVLTF
J gene: TRBJ1-5; CDR3 length: 16; V gene: TRBV2; clone size: once; D gene: NA; CDR3 DNA: TGTGCCAGCAGTGAATCTAGGCGTCAGGGGAATCAGCCCCAGCATTTT; CDR3 protein: CASSESRRQGNQPQHF
J gene: TRBJ2-2; CDR3 length: 15; V gene: TRBV14; clone size: NA; D gene: TRBD2; CDR3 DNA: TGTGCCAGCAGCCAGGGCCAGGGAGGGACCGGGGAGCTGTTTTTT; CDR3 protein: CASSQGQGGTGELFF
J gene: TRBJ1-2; CDR3 length: 14; V gene: TRBV4-1; clone size: NA; D gene: NA; CDR3 DNA: TGCGCCAGCAGCCAACGGTCCCAGTCTTATGGCTACACCTTC; CDR3 protein: CASSQRSQSYGYTF
J gene: TRBJ2-5; CDR3 length: 15; V gene: TRBV4-3; clone size: few; D gene: NA; CDR3 DNA: TGCGCCAGCAGCCAAGACCCCCGGGCTGGGGAGACCCAGTACTTC; CDR3 protein: CASSQDPRAGETQYF
J gene: TRBJ2-3; CDR3 length: 17; V gene: TRBV10-3; clone size: NA; D gene: NA; CDR3 DNA: TGTGCCATCAGTGAGTCGGGGATGCAGTTAGGTTTAGATACGCAGTATTTT; CDR3 protein: CAISESGMQLGLDTQYF
J gene: TRBJ1-1; CDR3 length: 12; V gene: TRBV7-2; clone size: NA; D gene: NA; CDR3 DNA: TGTGCCAGCAGCCCTTACAACTCTGAAGCTTTCTTT; CDR3 protein: CASSPYNSEAFF
J gene: TRBJ1-2; CDR3 length: 16; V gene: TRBV27; clone size: NA; D gene: NA; CDR3 DNA: TGTGCCAGCAGTCCTACAACAGGGACCGTTAACTATGGCTACACCTTC; CDR3 protein: CASSPTTGTVNYGYTF
J gene: TRBJ1-5; CDR3 length: 18; V gene: TRBV4-1; clone size: NA; D gene: NA; CDR3 DNA: TGCGCCAGCAGCCAAGATATTCTCGGATCGTTTTCCAATCAGCCCCAGCATTTT; CDR3 protein: CASSQDILGSFSNQPQHF